These 14 T cell receptor beta chains came from one sample sequenced in a study of human T cells and chemical hapten exposure. Time point: patch test 1, 2 weeks after DPC sensitization. Treatment reported: therapeutic diphenylcyclopropenone sensitization with weekly scalp DPC. A single record per CDR3 protein comes from TCRdb applying MiXCR to the RACE reads. The table records around 380,000 distinct CDR3 sequences, roughly 4.8% of them present only once. Sequenced material: whole blood, taken in connection with sensitization to the hapten diphenylcyclopropenone (DPC). These receptors all come from a woman in her fifties or sixties with alopecia areata. Some clones in this sample may be carry-over from other donors' samples.

This chain uses TRBV28 with TRBJ1-5, with 10 bases fitting TRBD1. The CDR3 extends over 15 amino acids. V trimming: 5 bases; J trimming: 7 bases; junction bases outside the gene matches: 8. From germline, CDR1 is MDHEN and CDR2 SYDVKM. The CDR3: CASSPPDRGQQPQHF. In nucleotides, the CDR3 is TGTGCCAGCAGTCCGCCCGACAGGGGGCAACAGCCCCAGCATTTT.

This clonotype was seen ten or more times. The rearrangement uses TRBV12-3 or TRBV12-4 and TRBJ1-1; unclear D gene. V was trimmed by 6 bases and J by 6 bases, leaving 11 bases between them. CDR3 length: 12 amino acids. The CDR3 reads CASRGLLSEAFF. CDR3 DNA sequence: TGTGCCAGCAGGGGCCTATTATCTGAAGCTTTCTTT.

This clonotype was counted between two and nine times. The chain uses TRBV7-9 and TRBJ1-1; the D is unclear. Between the trimmed V and J ends, which lost 5 bases and 1 base, there was a span of 11 bases. The CDR3 has 14 amino acids. The germline CDR1 and CDR2 sequences are SEHNR and FQNEAQ (reference sequence). As DNA, the CDR3 is TGTGCCAGCAGCGGGCTGAGGAAGAACACTGAAGCTTTCTTT. This codes for CASSGLRKNTEAFF.

This clonotype has ten or more counts. This sequence joins TRBV18 and TRBJ1-4, with D uncertain. The V end lost 3 bases, the J end lost 16 bases, and 18 bases lay between the germline ends. The CDR3 loop spans 13 amino acids. Germline V gene lookup returns CDR1 KGHSH and CDR2 LQKENI. CDR3 sequence reads: CASSPTPDGQQFF. The CDR3 DNA reads as TGTGCCAGCTCACCGACTCCGGACGGGCAACAGTTTTTT.

This clonotype has at least ten counts. The chain employs TRBV4-2 and TRBJ2-7, with D possibly being TRBD1 or TRBD2 (5 bases each). There are 14 residues in the CDR3. Trimming pared 8 bases from V and 3 bases from J, leaving 17 bases between. The germline CDR1 and CDR2 sequences are LGHNA and YNFKEQ. The CDR3 here is CASAEGDAGYEQYF. In DNA, the CDR3 is TGTGCCAGCGCCGAAGGGGACGCGGGCTACGAGCAGTACTTC.

This clonotype occurred many times. The CDR3: CASSPRTPEGDEQYF. The DNA of the CDR3 is TGTGCCAGCAGCCCCCGGACCCCTGAAGGCGACGAGCAGTACTTC. The V and J genes are TRBV3-1 and TRBJ2-7; no clear D gene. CDR1 and CDR2 from the germline V gene are LGHDT and YNNKEL (reference sequence). This CDR3 spans 15 amino acids. Deletions cut 4 bases from V and 5 bases from J, with 18 bases between.

This clonotype was detected many times. In DNA, the CDR3 is TGTGCCAGCAGCCAAGACAGGGTGAATCGTGGCTACACCTTC. Its translation is CASSQDRVNRGYTF. The genes are TRBV14 and TRBJ1-2, with D possibly being TRBD1 (5 bases). Germline assignment: CDR1 SGHDN and CDR2 FVKESK. The CDR3 runs to 14 residues. V shed 0 bases and J shed 7 bases, with 12 bases lying between them.

The chain is built from TRBV6-5 and TRBJ2-3; D gene unclear. The CDR3 sequence is 16 residues long. CDR1 is MNHEY and CDR2 is SVGAGI in the germline V gene. The germline V and J ends were trimmed by 5 bases and 1 base, with 16 bases remaining between them. The CDR3 here is CASSLLPRIGTDTQYF. In DNA, the CDR3 is TGTGCCAGCAGTCTTCTCCCTCGAATCGGCACAGATACGCAGTATTTT.

This clonotype was seen ten or more times. J is TRBJ1-1 and V is TRBV12-3 or TRBV12-4; TRBD1 is a possible D gene (6 bases). Trimming took off 5 bases at V and 0 bases at J, with 13 bases between the two ends. The CDR3 sequence is 15 residues long. In DNA form, the CDR3 reads TGTGCCAGCAGTCCGGGGGGGGGGCTGAACACTGAAGCTTTCTTT. It yields the protein CASSPGGGLNTEAFF.

This clonotype occurred many times. The chain links TRBV10-3 to TRBJ2-7; weak D call: TRBD2 (6 bases). Trimming took 4 bases from V and 3 from J, leaving 19 bases between them. The CDR3 consists of 16 residues. CDR1 ENHRY and CDR2 SYGVKD come from the germline V gene. In DNA form, the CDR3 reads TGTGCCATCAGTGTCAACGACGGCGGGGCGAGCTACGAGCAGTACTTC. It encodes CAISVNDGGASYEQYF.

This clonotype was seen ten or more times. This chain connects TRBV11-2 to TRBJ2-2; no definite D call. Germline values: CDR1 SGHAT, CDR2 FQNNGV. The CDR3 covers 13 residues. Trimming left V 3 bases short and J 6 bases short, with 8 bases between. CDR3 bases: TGTGCCAGCAGCTTCGGTGGGGCCGGGGAGCTGTTTTTT. It specifies CASSFGGAGELFF.

This clonotype was found many times. This chain joins TRBV6-6 and TRBJ2-3; 10 nucleotides match TRBD2. Per germline, CDR1 MNHNY and CDR2 SVGAGI (reference sequence). This CDR3 is 17 amino acids long. V was clipped by 5 bases and J by 4 bases; unmatched bases: 12. The CDR3 reads CASSPGHDSGGADTQYF. The CDR3 region has the DNA TGTGCCAGCAGTCCCGGTCATGACAGCGGGGGGGCAGATACGCAGTATTTT.

The rearrangement links TRBV7-2 to TRBJ2-5; TRBD2 aligns across 13 bases. With 6 bases clipped from V and 5 bases from J, the junction kept 3 bases outside the gene matches. The CDR3 is made up of 14 amino acids. The germline V gene has CDR1 SGHTA and CDR2 FQGNSA. CDR3 in amino acids: CASSGLAGVETQYF. The CDR3 nucleotides are TGTGCCAGCAGTGGACTAGCGGGGGTGGAGACCCAGTACTTC.

This clonotype was counted many times. This chain connects TRBV9 to TRBJ1-1, with unresolved D. Germline lookup yields CDR1 SGDLS and CDR2 YYNGEE. This CDR3 is 15 amino acids long. V lost 3 bases and J 1 base, leaving 13 bases between the germline ends. Here the CDR3 reads CASSDDNGPNTEAFF. DNA of the CDR3: TGTGCCAGCAGCGACGATAACGGACCGAACACTGAAGCTTTCTTT.